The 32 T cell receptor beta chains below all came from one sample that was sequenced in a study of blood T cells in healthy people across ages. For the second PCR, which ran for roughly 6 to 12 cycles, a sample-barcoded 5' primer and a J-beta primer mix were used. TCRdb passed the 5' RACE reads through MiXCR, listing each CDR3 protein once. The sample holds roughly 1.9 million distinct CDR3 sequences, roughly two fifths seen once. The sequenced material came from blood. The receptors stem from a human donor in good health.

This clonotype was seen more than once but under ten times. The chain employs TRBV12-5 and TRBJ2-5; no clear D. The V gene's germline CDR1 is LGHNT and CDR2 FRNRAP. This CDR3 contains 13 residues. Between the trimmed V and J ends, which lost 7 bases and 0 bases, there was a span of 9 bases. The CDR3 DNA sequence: TGTGCTAGTGACTCACGGGACCAAGAGACCCAGTACTTC. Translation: CASDSRDQETQYF. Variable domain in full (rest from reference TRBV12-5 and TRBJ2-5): DARVTQTPRHKVTEMGQEVTMRCQPILGHNTVFWYRQTMMQGLELLAYFRNRAPLDDSGMPKDRFSAEMPDATLATLKIQPSEPRDSAVYFCASDSRDQETQYFGPGTRLLVL.

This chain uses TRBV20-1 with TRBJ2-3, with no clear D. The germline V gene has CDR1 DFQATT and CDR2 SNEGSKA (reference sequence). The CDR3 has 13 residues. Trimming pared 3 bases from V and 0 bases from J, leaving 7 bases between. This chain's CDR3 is CSASGPSTDTQYF. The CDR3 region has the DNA TGCAGTGCTAGCGGCCCTAGCACAGATACGCAGTATTTT.

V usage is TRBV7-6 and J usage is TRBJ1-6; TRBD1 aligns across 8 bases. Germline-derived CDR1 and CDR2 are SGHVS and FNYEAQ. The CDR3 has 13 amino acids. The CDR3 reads CASGGAYNSPLHF. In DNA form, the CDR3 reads TGTGCGTCAGGGGGCGCTTATAATTCACCCCTCCACTTT.

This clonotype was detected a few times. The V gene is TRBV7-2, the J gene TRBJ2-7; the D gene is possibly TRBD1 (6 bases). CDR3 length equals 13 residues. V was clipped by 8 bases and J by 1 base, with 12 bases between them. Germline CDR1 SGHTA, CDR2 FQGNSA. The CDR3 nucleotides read TGTGCCAGCTGCTGGGGGACATCCTACGAGCAGTACTTC. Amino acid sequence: CASCWGTSYEQYF.

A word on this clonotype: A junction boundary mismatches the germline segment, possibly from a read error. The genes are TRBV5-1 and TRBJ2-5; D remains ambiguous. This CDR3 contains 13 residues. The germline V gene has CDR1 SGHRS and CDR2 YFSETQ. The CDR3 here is CAGSLVTEETQYF. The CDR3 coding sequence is TGCGCCGGCAGCTTGGTGACGGAAGAGACCCAGTACTTC.

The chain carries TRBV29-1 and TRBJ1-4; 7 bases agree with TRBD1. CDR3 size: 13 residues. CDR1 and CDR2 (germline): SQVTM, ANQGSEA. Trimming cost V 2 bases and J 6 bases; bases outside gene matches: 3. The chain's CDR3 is CSVETQGDEKLFF. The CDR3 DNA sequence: TGCAGCGTTGAAACCCAGGGGGATGAAAAACTGTTTTTT.

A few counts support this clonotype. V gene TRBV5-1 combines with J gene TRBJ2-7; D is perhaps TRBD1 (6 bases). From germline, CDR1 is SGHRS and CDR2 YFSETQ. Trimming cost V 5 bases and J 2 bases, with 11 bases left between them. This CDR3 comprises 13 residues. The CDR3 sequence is CASSDEGAYEQYF. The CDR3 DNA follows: TGCGCCAGCAGTGATGAGGGGGCCTACGAGCAGTACTTC.

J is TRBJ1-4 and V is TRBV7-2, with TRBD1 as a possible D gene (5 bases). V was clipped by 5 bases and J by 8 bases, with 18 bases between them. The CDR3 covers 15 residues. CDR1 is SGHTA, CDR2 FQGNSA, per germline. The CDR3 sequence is CASSHQRGGAEKLFF. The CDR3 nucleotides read TGTGCCAGCAGCCACCAACGTGGAGGGGCGGAAAAACTGTTTTTT.

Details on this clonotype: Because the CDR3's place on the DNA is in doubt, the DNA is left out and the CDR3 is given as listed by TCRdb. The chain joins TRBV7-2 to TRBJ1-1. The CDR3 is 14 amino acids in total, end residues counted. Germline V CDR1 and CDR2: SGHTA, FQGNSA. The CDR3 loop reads CASILDFLNTEAFF.

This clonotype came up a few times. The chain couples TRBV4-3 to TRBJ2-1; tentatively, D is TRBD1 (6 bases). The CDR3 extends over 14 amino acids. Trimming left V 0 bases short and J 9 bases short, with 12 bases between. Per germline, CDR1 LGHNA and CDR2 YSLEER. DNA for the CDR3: TGCGCCAGCAGCCAAGATCAGGGGCCAGTTGAGCAGTTCTTC. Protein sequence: CASSQDQGPVEQFF.

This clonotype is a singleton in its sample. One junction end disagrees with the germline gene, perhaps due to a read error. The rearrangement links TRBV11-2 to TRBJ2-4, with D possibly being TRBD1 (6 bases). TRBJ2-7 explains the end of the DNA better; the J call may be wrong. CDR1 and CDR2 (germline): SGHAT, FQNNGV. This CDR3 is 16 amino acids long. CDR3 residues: CAGSLVIGTFPYEQYF. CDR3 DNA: TGTGCCGGCAGCTTAGTCATCGGGACATTTCCCTACGAGCAGTACTTC.

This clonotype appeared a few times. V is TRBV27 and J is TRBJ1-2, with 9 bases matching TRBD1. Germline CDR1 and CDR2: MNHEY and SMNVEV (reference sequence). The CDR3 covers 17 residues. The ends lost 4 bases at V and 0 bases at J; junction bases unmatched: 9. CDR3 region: CASSSGTGWGTNYGYTF. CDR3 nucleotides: TGTGCCAGCAGTTCCGGGACAGGGTGGGGGACTAACTATGGCTACACCTTC.

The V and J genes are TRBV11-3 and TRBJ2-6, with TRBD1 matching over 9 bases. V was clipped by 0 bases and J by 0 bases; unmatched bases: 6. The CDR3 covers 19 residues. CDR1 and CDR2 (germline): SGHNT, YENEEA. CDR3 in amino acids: CASSLDGTGTFSGANVLTF. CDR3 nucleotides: TGTGCCAGCAGCTTAGACGGGACAGGGACCTTCTCTGGGGCCAACGTCCTGACTTTC.

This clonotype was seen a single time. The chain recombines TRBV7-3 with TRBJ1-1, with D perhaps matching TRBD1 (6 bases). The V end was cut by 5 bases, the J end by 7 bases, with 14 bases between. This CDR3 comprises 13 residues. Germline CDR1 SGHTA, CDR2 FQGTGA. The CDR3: CASSLTQGLEAFF. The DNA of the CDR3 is TGTGCCAGCAGCCTGACGCAGGGGCTTGAAGCTTTCTTT.

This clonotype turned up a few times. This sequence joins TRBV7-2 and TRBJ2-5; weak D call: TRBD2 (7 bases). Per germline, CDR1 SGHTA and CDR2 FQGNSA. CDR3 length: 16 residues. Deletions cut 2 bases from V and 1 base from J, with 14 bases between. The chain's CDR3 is CASSLRGSGAQETQYF. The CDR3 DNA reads TGTGCCAGCAGCTTAAGGGGGAGCGGGGCCCAAGAGACCCAGTACTTC.

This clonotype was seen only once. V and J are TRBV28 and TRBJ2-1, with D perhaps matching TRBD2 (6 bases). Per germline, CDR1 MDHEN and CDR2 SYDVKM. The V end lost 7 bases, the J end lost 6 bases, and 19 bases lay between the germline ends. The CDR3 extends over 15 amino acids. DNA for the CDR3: TGTGCCAGCAACGGGGGTTTAATGGGGGGCAATGAGCAGTTCTTC. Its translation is CASNGGLMGGNEQFF.

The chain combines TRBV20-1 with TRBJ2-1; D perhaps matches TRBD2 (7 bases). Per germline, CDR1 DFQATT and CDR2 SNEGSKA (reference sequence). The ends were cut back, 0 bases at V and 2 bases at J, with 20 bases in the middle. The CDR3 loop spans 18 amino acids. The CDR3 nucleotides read TGCAGTGCTAGAGATTTCGGTGGCGGGGGCCAAACCTACAATGAGCAGTTCTTC. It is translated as CSARDFGGGGQTYNEQFF.

CDR3 region: CSASRWDSNNNEQYF. In DNA, the CDR3 is TGCAGTGCCAGCCGATGGGACTCAAACAACAATGAGCAGTACTTC. This rearrangement joins TRBV20-1 to TRBJ2-5; perhaps TRBD2 as D (6 bases). CDR1 and CDR2 (germline): DFQATT, SNEGSKA (reference sequence). The CDR3 has 15 residues. V shed 6 bases and J shed 11 bases, with 28 bases lying between them.

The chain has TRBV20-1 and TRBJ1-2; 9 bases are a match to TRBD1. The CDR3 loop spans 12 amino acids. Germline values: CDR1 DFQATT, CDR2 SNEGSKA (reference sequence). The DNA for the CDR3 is TGCGGCTGGGACAGGGAAAACTATGGCTACACCTTC. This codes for CGWDRENYGYTF.

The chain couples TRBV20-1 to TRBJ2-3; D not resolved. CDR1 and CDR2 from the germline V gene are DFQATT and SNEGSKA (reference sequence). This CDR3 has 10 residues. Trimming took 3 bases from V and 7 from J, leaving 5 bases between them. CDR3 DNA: TGCAGTGCTAGTAGCAATACGCAGTATTTT. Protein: CSASSNTQYF.

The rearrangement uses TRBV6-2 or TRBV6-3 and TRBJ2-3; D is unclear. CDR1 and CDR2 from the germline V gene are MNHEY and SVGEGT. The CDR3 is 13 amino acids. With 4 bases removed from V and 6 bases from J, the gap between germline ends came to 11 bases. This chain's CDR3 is CASSSSTSDTQYF. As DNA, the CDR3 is TGTGCCAGCAGTTCCTCTACTTCGGATACGCAGTATTTT.

The CDR3 DNA reads as TGTGCCAGCAGCCCGGGACAGATGATGAACACTGAAGCTTTCTTT. Its protein is CASSPGQMMNTEAFF. The gene calls are TRBV12-3 or TRBV12-4 and TRBJ1-1; 7 positions match TRBD1. V gave up 6 bases and J gave up 0 bases; unmatched junction bases: 7. The CDR3 spans 15 residues.

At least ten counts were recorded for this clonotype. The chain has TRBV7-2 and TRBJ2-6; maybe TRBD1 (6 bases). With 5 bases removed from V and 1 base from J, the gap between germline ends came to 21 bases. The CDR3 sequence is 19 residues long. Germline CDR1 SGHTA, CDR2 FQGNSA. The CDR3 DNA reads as TGTGCCAGCAGCCCGGGCCGGAGCAGGGGTGCGTCTGGGGCCAACGTCCTGACTTTC. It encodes CASSPGRSRGASGANVLTF.

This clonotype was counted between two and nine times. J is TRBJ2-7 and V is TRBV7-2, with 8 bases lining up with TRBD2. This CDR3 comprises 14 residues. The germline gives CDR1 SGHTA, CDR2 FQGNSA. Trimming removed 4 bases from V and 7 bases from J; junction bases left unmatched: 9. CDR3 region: CASSSISRGGEQYF. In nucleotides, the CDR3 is TGTGCCAGCAGCTCTATCAGCCGGGGGGGTGAGCAGTACTTC.

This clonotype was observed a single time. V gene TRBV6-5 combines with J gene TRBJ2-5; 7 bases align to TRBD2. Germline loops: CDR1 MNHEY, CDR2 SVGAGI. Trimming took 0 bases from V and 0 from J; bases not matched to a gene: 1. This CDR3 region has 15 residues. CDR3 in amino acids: CASSYSTSNQETQYF. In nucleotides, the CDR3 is TGTGCCAGCAGTTACTCGACTAGCAACCAAGAGACCCAGTACTTC.

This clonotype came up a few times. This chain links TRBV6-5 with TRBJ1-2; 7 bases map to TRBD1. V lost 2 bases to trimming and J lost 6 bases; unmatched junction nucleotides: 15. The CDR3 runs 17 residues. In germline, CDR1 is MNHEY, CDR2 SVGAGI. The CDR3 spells CASSYRVRQGPTHGYTF. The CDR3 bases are TGTGCCAGCAGTTACCGGGTTCGACAGGGCCCAACCCATGGCTACACCTTC.

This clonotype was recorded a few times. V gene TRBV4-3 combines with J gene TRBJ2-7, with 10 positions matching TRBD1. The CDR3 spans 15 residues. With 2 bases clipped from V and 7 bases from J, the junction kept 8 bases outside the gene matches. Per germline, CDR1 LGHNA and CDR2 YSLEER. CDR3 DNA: TGCGCCAGCAGCCAACACGGGACAGGGGCATGGGAGCAGTACTTC. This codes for CASSQHGTGAWEQYF.

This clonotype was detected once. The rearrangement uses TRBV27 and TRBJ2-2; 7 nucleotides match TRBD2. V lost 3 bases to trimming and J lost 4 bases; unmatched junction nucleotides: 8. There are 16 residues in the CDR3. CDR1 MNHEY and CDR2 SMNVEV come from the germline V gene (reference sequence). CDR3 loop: CASSLYVAGGTGELFF. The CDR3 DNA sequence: TGTGCCAGCAGTTTGTATGTAGCGGGTGGCACCGGGGAGCTGTTTTTT.

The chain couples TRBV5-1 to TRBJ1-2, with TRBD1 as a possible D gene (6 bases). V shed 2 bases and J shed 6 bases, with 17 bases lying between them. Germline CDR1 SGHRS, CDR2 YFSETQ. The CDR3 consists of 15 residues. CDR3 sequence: CASSFSQGRGNGYTF. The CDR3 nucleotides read TGCGCCAGCAGCTTCAGCCAGGGGAGAGGAAATGGCTACACCTTC.

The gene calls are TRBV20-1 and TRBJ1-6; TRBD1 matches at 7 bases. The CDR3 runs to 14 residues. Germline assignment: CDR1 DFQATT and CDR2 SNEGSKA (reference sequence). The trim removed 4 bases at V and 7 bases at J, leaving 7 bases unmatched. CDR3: CSAKQGFENSPLHF. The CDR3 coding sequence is TGCAGTGCTAAACAGGGGTTTGAGAATTCACCCCTCCACTTT.

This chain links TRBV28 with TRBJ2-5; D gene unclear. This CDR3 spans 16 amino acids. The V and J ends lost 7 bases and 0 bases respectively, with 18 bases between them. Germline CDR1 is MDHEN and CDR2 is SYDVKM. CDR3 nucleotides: TGTGCCAGCAACTTGTGGGCAGGACCCAACCAAGAGACCCAGTACTTC. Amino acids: CASNLWAGPNQETQYF.

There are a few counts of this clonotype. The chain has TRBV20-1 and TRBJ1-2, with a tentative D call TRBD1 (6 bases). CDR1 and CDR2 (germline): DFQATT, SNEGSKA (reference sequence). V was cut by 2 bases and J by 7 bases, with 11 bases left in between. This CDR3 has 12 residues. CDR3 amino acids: CSARKQGSGYTF. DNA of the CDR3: TGCAGTGCTAGAAAACAGGGAAGTGGCTACACCTTC.